What follows are 24 T cell receptor beta chains derived from one specimen sequenced in a study of T cell repertoires in aging, cancer and after chemotherapy. Amplification of TCR beta used genomic DNA extracted from peripheral blood. TRB rearrangements spanning V, D and J were amplified using mixed TRB-A/B primers. MiXCR, applied by TCRdb to the multiplex PCR reads, yields one record per CDR3 protein. Seen here are under 1,400 distinct CDR3 sequences, about 29% observed once, and the top ten hold about 15%. The source material was blood. These receptors came from a human donor with a solid tumor.

By sample share, this clonotype is medium-sized. The chain has TRBV28 and TRBJ2-7; D is possibly TRBD2 (6 bases). Germline-derived CDR1 and CDR2 are MDHEN and SYDVKM. The CDR3 is made up of 12 amino acids. The ends were cut back, 3 bases at V and 6 bases at J, with 9 bases in the middle. The CDR3 loop reads CASSLGLREQYF. The CDR3 bases are TGTGCCAGCAGTTTGGGACTCCGCGAGCAGTACTTC.

The chain employs TRBV5-1 and TRBJ2-7; D tentatively fits TRBD1 or TRBD2 (6 bases each). The CDR3 is 14 amino acids. Trimming pared 3 bases from V and 1 base from J, leaving 11 bases between. The germline gives CDR1 SGHRS, CDR2 YFSETQ. The CDR3, as DNA: TGCGCCAGCAGCTGGGGGGCGGAATCCTACGAGCAGTACTTC. This translates into CASSWGAESYEQYF.

By sample share, this clonotype is large. The rearrangement joins TRBV6-5 to TRBJ1-6, with 7 bases identical to TRBD1. Germline loops: CDR1 MNHEY, CDR2 SVGAGI. After removal of 0 bases from V and 8 bases from J, the junction contained 4 bases not matched to a gene. The CDR3 runs to 15 residues. As DNA, the CDR3 is TGTGCCAGCAGTTACTCGAGGACAGGAGATTCACCCCTCCACTTT. Residues: CASSYSRTGDSPLHF.

By frequency in the sample, this clonotype is medium-sized. J is TRBJ1-1 and V is TRBV6-5; perhaps TRBD1 as D (5 bases). This CDR3 is built from 15 residues. The germline gives CDR1 MNHEY, CDR2 SVGAGI. Trimming left V 4 bases short and J 4 bases short, with 16 bases between. The CDR3 coding sequence is TGTGCCAGCAGTTCTCTGCTCAGGGCTCCCACTGAAGCTTTCTTT. This translates into CASSSLLRAPTEAFF.

A note on this clonotype: A much larger clone differs from this one at a single base, so this may be a read error. The chain is built from TRBV5-1 and TRBJ1-3; D is unclear. The germline V gene has CDR1 SGHRS and CDR2 YFSETQ. This CDR3 has 15 amino acids. V dropped 1 base and J dropped 3 bases, with 11 bases sitting between them. The CDR3 region is CASSLCGGVGNTIYF. CDR3 bases: TGCGCCAGCAGCTTGTGCGGTGGGGTTGGAAACACCATATATTTT.

This clonotype ranks as large. The rearrangement joins TRBV6-5 to TRBJ2-5, with 11 bases lining up with TRBD2. Germline lookup yields CDR1 MNHEY and CDR2 SVGAGI. V was pared by 6 bases and J by 5 bases, with 14 bases of the junction left unmatched. There are 17 residues in the CDR3. CDR3 DNA sequence: TGTGCCAGCAGCACTTACGAAGGGACTAGCGGCAGCGAGACCCAGTACTTC. It encodes CASSTYEGTSGSETQYF.

The chain employs TRBV6-1 and TRBJ2-7; D may be TRBD2 (6 bases). The V end was cut by 6 bases, the J end by 0 bases, with 9 bases between. The germline V gene has CDR1 MNHNS and CDR2 SASEGT. The CDR3 length is 13 residues. The CDR3 bases are TGTGCCAGCAGACTAGCTCCCTCCTACGAGCAGTACTTC. Translation gives CASRLAPSYEQYF.

By its share, this clonotype is large. The rearrangement uses TRBV20-1 and TRBJ1-2; 8 nucleotides match TRBD1. This CDR3 is 11 amino acids long. V trimming: 6 bases; J trimming: 8 bases; junction bases outside the gene matches: 5. From germline, CDR1 is DFQATT and CDR2 SNEGSKA (reference sequence). CDR3 nucleotides: TGCAGTGCCAGACAGGGGTCCGGCTACACCTTC. It translates to CSARQGSGYTF.

By its share, this clonotype is medium-sized. The genes are TRBV4-2 and TRBJ2-3; TRBD1 agrees at 9 bases. Germline V gene sequence: CDR1 LGHNA, CDR2 YNFKEQ. With V trimmed by 1 base and J by 6 bases, 5 bases remained unmatched. The CDR3 length is 15 residues. The CDR3 reads CASSQGTGDSDTQYF. The CDR3 region has the DNA TGTGCCAGCAGCCAAGGGACAGGGGATTCGGATACGCAGTATTTT.

This sequence joins TRBV20-1 and TRBJ2-2, with 7 nucleotides matching TRBD1. This CDR3 has 16 amino acids. Germline-derived CDR1 and CDR2 are DFQATT and SNEGSKA (reference sequence). The trim removed 3 bases at V and 3 bases at J, leaving 10 bases unmatched. The CDR3 nucleotides read TGCAGTGCTAGGCCTCCCAGAGGGGGCGACACCGGGGAGCTGTTTTTT. It encodes CSARPPRGGDTGELFF.

This chain links TRBV20-1 with TRBJ1-5, with 9 positions matching TRBD1. Germline CDR1 is DFQATT and CDR2 is SNEGSKA (reference sequence). The CDR3 consists of 13 residues. Losses at the gene ends were 6 bases for V and 6 bases for J; bases not matched to a gene: 6. Here the CDR3 DNA reads TGCAGTGCCATGGACAGGGGATCTCAGCCCCAGCATTTT. Translated: CSAMDRGSQPQHF.

The rearrangement uses TRBV19 and TRBJ2-2; weak D call: TRBD1 (6 bases). Germline V gives CDR1 LNHDA, CDR2 SQIVND (reference sequence). The CDR3 length is 12 residues. V dropped 6 bases and J dropped 6 bases, with 8 bases sitting between them. The CDR3 coding sequence is TGTGCCAGTAGGAGACAGGCCGGGGAGCTGTTTTTT. It translates to CASRRQAGELFF.

By share, this clonotype ranks as large. The chain is built from TRBV5-4 and TRBJ2-5; 9 bases align to TRBD2. Germline V CDR1 and CDR2: SGHNT, YYREEE (reference sequence). V was pared by 0 bases and J by 0 bases, with 0 bases of the junction left unmatched. The CDR3 has 15 residues. The CDR3 here is CASSLGTSDQETQYF. In DNA, the CDR3 is TGTGCCAGCAGCTTGGGGACTAGCGACCAAGAGACCCAGTACTTC. Looking up the rest from reference TRBV5-4 and TRBJ2-5 gives the full variable domain: ETGVTQSPTHLIKTRGQQVTLRCSSQSGHNTVSWYQQALGQGPQFIFQYYREEENGRGNFPPRFSGLQFPNYSSELNVNALELDDSALYLCASSLGTSDQETQYFGPGTRLLVL.

This chain connects TRBV7-2 to TRBJ2-3; a possible D gene is TRBD1 (6 bases). The CDR3 totals 15 residues. Trimming stripped 1 base from V and 0 bases from J, with 8 bases between. Germline assignment: CDR1 SGHTA and CDR2 FQGNSA. The CDR3 DNA is TGTGCCAGCAGCTTAGACAGGGCAAGCACAGATACGCAGTATTTT. Protein sequence: CASSLDRASTDTQYF.

This clonotype was seen a single time. The chain couples TRBV15 to TRBJ1-2, with D perhaps matching TRBD1 (6 bases). The CDR3 is 14 amino acids. Germline CDR1 is LNHNV and CDR2 is YYDKDF (reference sequence). The germline V and J ends were trimmed by 1 base and 4 bases, with 10 bases remaining between them. For the CDR3, the DNA is TGTGCCACCAGCAGAGGAGGGGGATTCTATGGCTACACCTTC. This translates into CATSRGGGFYGYTF.

The count of this clonotype is one. A much larger clone lies a single base off, so this may be a read error. This chain joins TRBV6-4 and TRBJ2-6; no clear D. Trimming removed 3 bases from V and 2 bases from J, with 11 bases in between. Germline CDR1 and CDR2: MRHNA and SNTAGT. This CDR3 comprises 16 residues. The CDR3 is CASSETVGAGANVLTF. The CDR3 coding sequence is TGTGCCAGCAGTGAAACAGTGGGCGCTGGGGCCAACGTCCTGACTTTC.

This clonotype is large in the sample. CDR3 amino acids: CASSTDRGTYNEQFF. Here the CDR3 DNA reads TGTGCCAGCAGTACGGACAGGGGCACCTACAATGAGCAGTTCTTC. The V gene is TRBV27, the J gene TRBJ2-1, with 9 bases fitting TRBD1. Losses at the gene ends were 5 bases for V and 2 bases for J; bases not matched to a gene: 4. CDR1 MNHEY and CDR2 SMNVEV come from the germline V gene (reference sequence). The CDR3 spans 15 residues.

This clonotype is medium-sized (0.01 to 0.1%) by share. The rearrangement joins TRBV6-2 or TRBV6-3 to TRBJ1-5; TRBD1 might be the D (6 bases). Trimming removed 5 bases from V and 7 bases from J, with 15 bases in between. The CDR3 is 14 amino acids. Germline values: CDR1 MNHEY, CDR2 SVGEGT. The CDR3, as DNA: TGTGCCAGCAGTCGGGACAAGGTCCACCAGCCCCAGCATTTT. Translating gives CASSRDKVHQPQHF.

By frequency in the sample, this clonotype is large (0.1 to 1%). V gene TRBV6-5 combines with J gene TRBJ2-7; 9 nucleotides line up with TRBD1. V lost 6 bases and J lost 2; bases outside the gene matches: 2. CDR1 and CDR2 from the germline V gene are MNHEY and SVGAGI. This CDR3 comprises 13 residues. CDR3: CASRGQGTYEQYF. CDR3 nucleotide sequence: TGTGCCAGCAGGGGACAGGGAACCTACGAGCAGTACTTC.

In its sample, this clonotype ranks as medium-sized. The chain employs TRBV20-1 and TRBJ2-7, with D hard to call. CDR3 size: 15 residues. Germline V CDR1 and CDR2: DFQATT, SNEGSKA (reference sequence). Trimming took 0 bases from V and 5 from J, leaving 17 bases between them. The CDR3 bases are TGCAGTGCTAGAGATGTGAGGTCCCAATTAGACGAGCAGTACTTC. It specifies CSARDVRSQLDEQYF.

As concerns this clonotype: Possible read error: a much larger clone is one base away. V and J are TRBV6-6 and TRBJ1-4; 7 positions agree with TRBD1. The trim removed 6 bases at V and 8 bases at J, leaving 15 bases unmatched. The length of the CDR3 is 16 residues. Looked up from germline, CDR1 is MNHNY and CDR2 is SVGAGI (reference sequence). CDR3 residues: CASSTGQWAREEKLFF. As DNA, the CDR3 is TGTGCCAGCAGCACGGGACAGTGGGCGAGGGAAGAAAAACTGTTTTTT.

The chain couples TRBV30 to TRBJ1-4; unclear D gene. This CDR3 has 13 amino acids. Trimming shortened V by 3 bases and J by 8 bases, and 13 bases separated the two germline ends. Germline-derived CDR1 and CDR2 are GTSNPN and SVGIG (reference sequence). This chain's CDR3 is CAWSAWGSEKLFF. The DNA for the CDR3 is TGTGCCTGGAGCGCATGGGGTAGCGAAAAACTGTTTTTT.

J is TRBJ2-7 and V is TRBV6-5; 7 bases are a match to TRBD1. This CDR3 is 14 amino acids long. Trimming at V came to 6 bases and at J to 0 bases, leaving 5 bases not matched to a gene. Germline CDR1 reads MNHEY; CDR2 reads SVGAGI. The CDR3, as DNA: TGTGCCAGCAGCCCAGGGGGTAGCTCCTACGAGCAGTACTTC. This codes for CASSPGGSSYEQYF.

The table lists this clonotype with a few counts. This rearrangement joins TRBV6-5 to TRBJ2-7; D ambiguous. Trimming took off 0 bases at V and 3 bases at J, with 9 bases between the two ends. The CDR3 length is 14 residues. Germline assignment: CDR1 MNHEY and CDR2 SVGAGI. CDR3 sequence reads: CASSYSIQYYEQYF. The CDR3 DNA reads TGTGCCAGCAGTTACTCGATACAGTACTACGAGCAGTACTTC.